This T cell receptor beta chain was identified during a study of cytomegalovirus exposure and HLA in healthy donors. Overall study results and limits: Investigators reported about 160 TCR beta chains as tied to cytomegalovirus. Data from an earlier analysis indicated that most TCR beta V segments were productive either about 90% or about 30% of the time. Sequencing depth across donors, presence/absence analyses assumed, was roughly uniform.

Germline trimming cut 6 bases from V and 6 bases from J; bases unmatched to any gene: 6. The CDR3 is 14 amino acids. Germline V lookup: CDR1 MDHEN, CDR2 SYDVKM. The PCR employed 60 Vbeta primers together with 13 Jbeta primers. In the original workflow: The authors later counted roughly 77 million unique TCR beta chains, 9 million to 12 million of them shared. Assay: immunoSEQ multiplex PCR; the TCRdb copy retains only in-frame clones and omits some. V, J and clone size reflect that table, while D and trimming were determined from the DNA. The sample includes about 200,000 clones, approximately 79% seen only once; the top ten take roughly 1.6%. Points on this clone: Its antigen is currently unknown.

The V gene is TRBV28, the J gene TRBJ2-3; 10 positions agree with TRBD2. Specimen: PBMCs. The TCR comes from a man aged 45-60 years in good health and CMV-seronegative. CDR3 bases: TGTGCCAGCAGAGAAAGCGGGAGGGTGGATACGCAGTATTTT. This sequence encodes CASRESGRVDTQYF. Complete variable domain (other parts from reference TRBV28 and TRBJ2-3): DVKVTQSSRYLVKRTGEKVFLECVQDMDHENMFWYRQDPGLGLRLIYFSYDVKMKEKGDIPEGYSVSREKKERFSLILESASTNQTSMYLCASRESGRVDTQYFGPGTRLTVL.